A single sample gave rise to the 29 T cell receptor beta chains below, sequenced in a study of identical twins. TCRdb used MiXCR to reprocess the 5' RACE reads, holding one entry per CDR3 protein. The sample comprises some 630,000 distinct CDR3 sequences, roughly 7.1% of which are singletons, and roughly 1.5% rests with the top ten. These data were also filed under a second study, of yellow fever vaccine responses in identical twins.

Sequencing input: PBMCs. The receptors here all came from a woman between 18 and 29 years old in good health.

This clonotype was observed many times. The genes are TRBV6-1 and TRBJ2-1, with 11 bases aligning to TRBD2. Germline lookup yields CDR1 MNHNS and CDR2 SASEGT. The CDR3 consists of 16 residues. Trimming removed 6 bases from V and 4 bases from J; junction bases left unmatched: 8. CDR3 bases: TGTGCCAGCAGCCCCTGGACTAGCGGGCCTTACAATGAGCAGTTCTTC. It yields the protein CASSPWTSGPYNEQFF.

This clonotype was found a few times. The CDR3 protein is CAISEIRDTEAFF. The CDR3 DNA reads as TGTGCCATCAGTGAGATACGGGACACTGAAGCTTTCTTT. The V gene is TRBV10-3, the J gene TRBJ1-1; the D is unclear. The germline gives CDR1 ENHRY, CDR2 SYGVKD. Trimming left V 2 bases short and J 3 bases short, with 7 bases between. The CDR3 sequence is 13 residues long.

This clonotype was counted a few times. The CDR3, as DNA: TGTGCCAGCTCACCACCGGCGGAGACAGATACGCAGTATTTT. Its translation is CASSPPAETDTQYF. The gene calls are TRBV18 and TRBJ2-3; the D is unclear. Germline CDR1 reads KGHSH; CDR2 reads LQKENI. The length of the CDR3 is 14 residues. The ends were cut back, 0 bases at V and 3 bases at J, with 7 bases in the middle.

V usage is TRBV7-9 and J usage is TRBJ2-1; D is possibly TRBD1 (5 bases). V lost 3 bases to trimming and J lost 5 bases, with 8 bases between them. Germline V gene lookup returns CDR1 SEHNR and CDR2 FQNEAQ (reference sequence). This CDR3 has 13 amino acids. CDR3 nucleotide sequence: TGTGCCAGCAGCTTCTCAGGGAACAATGAGCAGTTCTTC. It codes for CASSFSGNNEQFF.

This clonotype came up a few times. The rearrangement joins TRBV10-3 to TRBJ2-7, with 7 nucleotides matching TRBD1. V dropped 10 bases and J dropped 1; count of bases not matched to a gene: 10. Germline V gives CDR1 ENHRY, CDR2 SYGVKD. The CDR3 loop spans 14 amino acids. The CDR3 nucleotides are TGTGCCACCCAAGACAGGGAATTATCCTACGAGCAGTACGTC. Translation gives CATQDRELSYEQYV.

This clonotype was picked up many times. The V and J genes are TRBV3-1 and TRBJ1-1; D possibly corresponds to TRBD1 (5 bases). This CDR3 comprises 13 residues. The germline CDR1 and CDR2 sequences are LGHDT and YNNKEL (reference sequence). Trimming took off 5 bases at V and 1 base at J, with 8 bases between the two ends. In DNA form, the CDR3 reads TGTGCCAGCAGCTGGGACGGGAACACTGAAGCTTTCTTT. Protein product: CASSWDGNTEAFF.

The chain recombines TRBV5-6 with TRBJ2-7, with 7 nucleotides matching TRBD1. J gave up 0 bases and V 2 bases, and 5 bases lay outside the gene matches. The CDR3 length is 15 residues. CDR1 and CDR2 from the germline V gene are SGHDT and YYEEEE. The CDR3 coding sequence is TGTGCCAGCAGCTTACAGGGGAGTACCTCCTACGAGCAGTACTTC. As protein: CASSLQGSTSYEQYF.

V and J are TRBV12-3 or TRBV12-4 and TRBJ2-1, with D perhaps matching TRBD2 (6 bases). The CDR3 runs to 13 residues. Trimming pared 6 bases from V and 6 bases from J, leaving 12 bases between. CDR3 region: CASRKRALNEQFF. The CDR3 DNA follows: TGTGCCAGCAGGAAGCGGGCCCTCAATGAGCAGTTCTTC.

This clonotype was observed a handful of times. V usage is TRBV9 and J usage is TRBJ2-1; no definite D call. Germline assignment: CDR1 SGDLS and CDR2 YYNGEE. The CDR3 spans 12 residues. V was shortened by 4 bases and J by 9 bases, with 11 bases between the two germline ends. DNA for the CDR3: TGTGCCAGCAGCCCAATTCTAGGTGAGCAGTTCTTC. This codes for CASSPILGEQFF.

This clonotype came up many times. V usage is TRBV7-2 and J usage is TRBJ2-2; 7 nucleotides align to TRBD1. Germline trimming cut 2 bases from V and 6 bases from J; bases unmatched to any gene: 6. This CDR3 is built from 15 residues. Germline CDR1 and CDR2: SGHTA and FQGNSA. DNA for the CDR3: TGTGCCAGCAGCTTATCACAGGGGATCGCCGGGGAGCTGTTTTTT. As protein: CASSLSQGIAGELFF.

This clonotype showed up just a few times. This chain connects TRBV29-1 to TRBJ2-1, with TRBD2 matching 8 bases. There are 11 residues in the CDR3. Unmatched junction bases numbered 7, after V lost 3 bases and J lost 15 bases. Germline lookup yields CDR1 SQVTM and CDR2 ANQGSEA. The CDR3 DNA is TGCAGCGTTGATCTTCGCGGGGGGCCGTTCTTC. As protein: CSVDLRGGPFF.

The chain carries TRBV24-1 and TRBJ2-1; 10 bases are shared with TRBD2. V dropped 9 bases and J dropped 1; count of bases not matched to a gene: 2. This CDR3 comprises 14 residues. CDR1 KGHDR and CDR2 SFDVKD come from the germline V gene. The CDR3 region is CATQRGGSYNEQFF. The CDR3 coding sequence is TGTGCCACCCAGCGGGGGGGGTCCTACAATGAGCAGTTCTTC.

The chain joins TRBV7-3 to TRBJ2-1; 7 bases are a match to TRBD2. CDR1 is SGHTA, CDR2 FQGTGA, per germline. V trimming: 5 bases; J trimming: 0 bases; junction bases outside the gene matches: 10. This CDR3 contains 17 residues. Here the CDR3 reads CASSAVSGTSSYNEQFF. CDR3 nucleotide sequence: TGTGCCAGCAGCGCGGTCAGCGGGACCAGCTCCTACAATGAGCAGTTCTTC.

The chain links TRBV2 to TRBJ2-2; the D gene could be TRBD1 or TRBD2 (6 bases each). Trimming pared 7 bases from V and 6 bases from J, leaving 9 bases between. Per the germline V gene, CDR1 is SNHLY and CDR2 is FYNNEI. The CDR3 covers 12 residues. For the CDR3, the DNA is TGTGCCAGCAAGGGGGAGGCCGGGGAGCTGTTTTTT. It specifies CASKGEAGELFF.

The table lists this clonotype with a few counts. The J gene is TRBJ2-7, the V gene TRBV20-1; D may be TRBD1 or TRBD2 (5 bases each). The CDR3 has 12 amino acids. Deletions cut 3 bases from V and 2 bases from J, with 8 bases between. Germline values: CDR1 DFQATT, CDR2 SNEGSKA (reference sequence). The CDR3 reads CSASGATYEQYF. CDR3 in DNA: TGCAGTGCTAGCGGGGCGACCTACGAGCAGTACTTC.

This clonotype was detected only a few times. The rearrangement links TRBV12-3 or TRBV12-4 to TRBJ2-7; the D is unclear. V was trimmed by 6 bases and J by 2 bases, leaving 14 bases between them. This CDR3 comprises 14 residues. The CDR3 loop is CASSFLTTTYEQYF. CDR3 bases: TGTGCCAGCAGCTTCTTAACTACCACCTACGAGCAGTACTTC.

This clonotype was counted a few times. The V call is TRBV5-1, the J call TRBJ2-7; TRBD1 aligns across 7 bases. The CDR3 has 14 amino acids. V shed 3 bases and J 4 bases; nucleotides not matched to a gene: 7. Germline V lookup: CDR1 SGHRS, CDR2 YFSETQ. CDR3 protein: CASSWGTDSYEQYF. For the CDR3, the DNA is TGCGCCAGCAGCTGGGGGACAGATAGTTACGAGCAGTACTTC.

The table lists this clonotype with many counts. The gene calls are TRBV5-5 and TRBJ2-1; maybe TRBD1 (6 bases). In germline, CDR1 is SGHKS, CDR2 YYEKEE (reference sequence). The ends were cut back, 4 bases at V and 5 bases at J, with 10 bases in the middle. This CDR3 comprises 13 residues. This chain's CDR3 is CASSPDRNNEQFF. For the CDR3, the DNA is TGTGCCAGCAGCCCGGACAGAAACAATGAGCAGTTCTTC.

This clonotype was seen many times. The V gene is TRBV7-9, the J gene TRBJ2-1; D might be TRBD2 (5 bases). This CDR3 region has 11 residues. Germline CDR1 SEHNR, CDR2 FQNEAQ (reference sequence). Between the trimmed V and J ends, which lost 1 base and 15 bases, there was a span of 10 bases. CDR3 sequence (DNA): TGTGCCAGCAGCTTAGGGACTGAATGGTTCTTC. Residues: CASSLGTEWFF.

The V call is TRBV10-1, the J call TRBJ2-5; D call uncertain. The CDR3 contains 14 residues. Germline CDR1 WNHNN, CDR2 SYGVQD (reference sequence). V was shortened by 3 bases and J by 6 bases, with 14 bases between the two germline ends. The DNA of the CDR3 is TGCGCCAGCAGTGATACTGTCCCTCCCCAGACCCAGTACTTC. Amino acid sequence: CASSDTVPPQTQYF.

This clonotype was observed a few times. The chain carries TRBV29-1 and TRBJ2-4; D could derive from TRBD1 or TRBD2 (5 bases each). This CDR3 contains 14 residues. V lost 4 bases, J lost 7 bases, and 17 bases lay in between. Germline CDR1 is SQVTM and CDR2 is ANQGSEA. CDR3 residues: CSVGGNDLDNIQYF. In DNA, the CDR3 is TGCAGCGTTGGGGGGAATGACTTGGACAACATTCAGTACTTC.

The chain links TRBV3-1 to TRBJ2-3; D is unresolved. Germline loops: CDR1 LGHDT, CDR2 YNNKEL (reference sequence). There are 13 residues in the CDR3. The V and J ends lost 1 base and 6 bases respectively, with 8 bases between them. CDR3 sequence (DNA): TGTGCCAGCAGCCAAGTTTACTCCGATACGCAGTATTTT. Residues: CASSQVYSDTQYF.

The gene calls are TRBV12-3 or TRBV12-4 and TRBJ2-1; 11 bases fit TRBD2. CDR3 length: 17 amino acids. V shed 3 bases and J 0 bases; nucleotides not matched to a gene: 4. The CDR3 loop is CASSFQLAGDSYNEQFF. CDR3 sequence (DNA): TGTGCCAGCAGTTTTCAACTAGCGGGGGACTCCTACAATGAGCAGTTCTTC.

For this clonotype: Mismatch with germline at one junction end may stem from a read error. This sequence joins TRBV12-3 or TRBV12-4 and TRBJ1-1, with unresolved D. The CDR3 length is 12 residues. CDR3 in amino acids: CASSLGSVTVIF. DNA for the CDR3: TGTGCCAGCAGTTTGGGCAGCGTAACGGTGATCTTT.

This clonotype has a handful of counts. The gene calls are TRBV12-3 or TRBV12-4 and TRBJ1-5; possible D gene TRBD1, 5 bases. CDR3 size: 17 residues. Trimming stripped 3 bases from V and 5 bases from J, with 20 bases between. Written as DNA, the CDR3 is TGTGCCAGCAGTTTTCCCCAAAGACAGATCCGGTATCAGCCCCAGCATTTT. This gives the protein CASSFPQRQIRYQPQHF.

This clonotype has ten or more counts. The gene calls are TRBV24-1 and TRBJ2-1, with unresolved D. CDR1 and CDR2 (germline): KGHDR, SFDVKD. CDR3 length: 13 amino acids. Trimming took 9 bases from V and 2 from J, leaving 10 bases between them. The CDR3 loop reads CATALNTYNEQFF. CDR3 DNA sequence: TGTGCCACCGCACTCAACACCTACAATGAGCAGTTCTTC.

This clonotype turned up a few times. CDR3 bases: TGTGCCAGCAGTTTATGGGGAGGGAGGGCGTATAGCAATCAGCCCCAGCATTTT. Translated: CASSLWGGRAYSNQPQHF. This chain connects TRBV28 to TRBJ1-5; D unresolved. Germline V gene data show CDR1 as MDHEN and CDR2 as SYDVKM. This CDR3 spans 18 amino acids. The V gene lost 0 bases and the J gene lost 0 bases, with 15 bases spanning the gap.

This clonotype was counted between two and nine times. This chain connects TRBV29-1 to TRBJ2-5; D gene ambiguous. The CDR3 length is 11 residues. Germline V gene sequence: CDR1 SQVTM, CDR2 ANQGSEA. V shed 0 bases and J shed 10 bases, with 9 bases lying between them. The CDR3 DNA is TGCAGCGTTGAAGACCCCGCTGACCAGTACTTC. This codes for CSVEDPADQYF.

This clonotype was picked up a small number of times. The J gene is TRBJ2-2, the V gene TRBV20-1, with a possible D match to TRBD1 (6 bases). Germline V lookup: CDR1 DFQATT, CDR2 SNEGSKA (reference sequence). CDR3 length: 15 amino acids. The V and J ends lost 6 bases and 0 bases respectively, with 14 bases between them. DNA for the CDR3: TGCAGTGCCGGCCGGGACAACTCGAACACCGGGGAGCTGTTTTTT. Residues: CSAGRDNSNTGELFF.